A selection of T cell receptor beta chains follows, all from one sample in a study of T cell changes during pregnancy in multiple sclerosis. Libraries were prepared by immunoSEQ multiplex PCR; TCRdb keeps only in-frame clonotypes and omits some of them. The data show around 13,000 clones, about 91% seen once. Sample: CD8+ T cells from peripheral blood mononuclear cells, taken in the second trimester of pregnancy. The source is a female donor in good health, enrolled as a control in a pregnancy study. The CDR3 runs from the conserved cysteine through the conserved F or W. D genes are given only for firm matches. Clone size is shown for a subset of rows, as once, few, many or a class of expanded clone.

TRBJ2-7 . . TRBV7-9 TGTGCCAGCAAAACGTCGGGCTCCTACGAGCAGTACTTC CASKTSGSYEQYF
TRBJ2-3 TRBD2 once TRBV13 TGTGCCAGCAGCACCTTGGGGGGGAGGGCCGTAGATACGCAGTATTTT CASSTLGGRAVDTQYF
TRBJ2-7 . . TRBV9 TGTGCCAGCAGCGTATACTCCGTGCCCTACGAGCAGTACTTC CASSVYSVPYEQYF
TRBJ2-7 . . TRBV25-1 TGTGCCAGCAGTGGCGAAACAGGCCTCTACGAGCAGTACTTC CASSGETGLYEQYF
TRBJ2-3 . . TRBV15 TGTGCCACCAGCAGAGAAGGCAGGGCGACAGATACGCAGTATTTT CATSREGRATDTQYF
TRBJ2-7 . . TRBV5-1 TGCGCCAGCTTCGGCGGGCCCTACGAGCAGTACTTC CASFGGPYEQYF
TRBJ2-7 TRBD1 . TRBV2 TGTGCCAGCAGTGAAGGTCGCGGACAGGTGTACGAGCAGTACTTC CASSEGRGQVYEQYF
TRBJ2-7 . . TRBV5-5 TGTGCCAGCAGCTTGGCCGCACAGGGTTGGGTCGAGCAGTACTTC CASSLAAQGWVEQYF
TRBJ2-1 . . TRBV5-6 TGTGCCAGCAGCTTCGCGTCGGGGGAAAACAATGAGCAGTTCTTC CASSFASGENNEQFF
TRBJ2-1 TRBD2 . TRBV7-8 TGTGCCAGCAGACCCGGGACTAGCGGGACCCTATCCTACAATGAGCAGTTCTTC CASRPGTSGTLSYNEQFF
TRBJ2-3 . . TRBV5-3 TGTGCCAGAAGCTTAGGTCCGGGGGCGAAGCGGGATGGCACAGATACGCAGTATTTT CARSLGPGAKRDGTDTQYF
TRBJ1-6 . . TRBV9 TGTGCCAGCAGCGTAGAGGCGGATGCACTTAATTCACCCCTCCACTTT CASSVEADALNSPLHF
TRBJ2-4 TRBD1 . TRBV5-1 TGCGCCAGCAGTCACAGGGGAGTAAACATTCAGTACTTC CASSHRGVNIQYF
TRBJ1-6 . . TRBV6-4 TGTGCCAGCAGTGAGTCCGGGGAAAATTCACCCCTCCACTTT CASSESGENSPLHF
TRBJ2-5 TRBD2 . TRBV19 TGTGCCAGTAGTATAGTGGGGGGGGAGCGAGAGACCCAGTACTTC CASSIVGGERETQYF
TRBJ2-3 . . TRBV18 TGTGCCAGCTCACCAACGGGGGAGTCCGATACGCAGTATTTT CASSPTGESDTQYF
TRBJ2-7 . once TRBV14 TGTGCCAGCTCGAACTTCTACGAGCAGTACTTC CASSNFYEQYF
TRBJ2-2 TRBD2 few TRBV9 TGTGCCAGCAGCGGGGAGCGGGGGGCCATGACCGGGGAGCTGTTTTTT CASSGERGAMTGELFF